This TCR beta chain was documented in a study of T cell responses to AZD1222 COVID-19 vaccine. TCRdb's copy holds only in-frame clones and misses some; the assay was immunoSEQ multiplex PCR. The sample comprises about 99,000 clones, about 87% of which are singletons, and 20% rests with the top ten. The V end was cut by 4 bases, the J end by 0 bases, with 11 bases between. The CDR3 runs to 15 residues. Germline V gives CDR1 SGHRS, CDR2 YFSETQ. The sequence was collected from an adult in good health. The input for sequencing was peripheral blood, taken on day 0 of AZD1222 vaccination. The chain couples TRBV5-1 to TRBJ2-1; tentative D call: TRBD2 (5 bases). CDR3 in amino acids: CASSLSASSYNEQFF. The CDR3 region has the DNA TGCGCCAGCAGCCTTAGCGCTAGCTCCTACAATGAGCAGTTCTTC.